The 29 T cell receptor beta chains below all came from one sample that was sequenced in a study of response to subunit inactivated influenza vaccine. MiXCR, run by TCRdb on the RT-PCR reads, gives a single entry per CDR3 protein. Of about 240,000 distinct CDR3 sequences listed, about 12% are singletons. The sample in question was non-naive T cells sorted from PBMCs, obtained around two weeks before vaccination. The receptors come from a man over 45 who received an inactivated influenza vaccine.

This clonotype was counted many times. The chain recombines TRBV7-7 with TRBJ2-7; 11 nucleotides align to TRBD2. The CDR3 has 14 residues. V shed 5 bases and J 3 bases; nucleotides not matched to a gene: 3. Germline assignment: CDR1 SSHAT and CDR2 FNYEAQ (reference sequence). The CDR3 here is CASSKLAGDYEQYF. CDR3 nucleotide sequence: TGTGCCAGCAGCAAACTAGCGGGGGACTACGAGCAGTACTTC.

This clonotype was picked up a small number of times. V gene TRBV7-9 combines with J gene TRBJ1-6; 8 bases map to TRBD1. Trimming took 2 bases from V and 6 from J; bases not matched to a gene: 3. Germline CDR1 and CDR2: SEHNR and FQNEAQ (reference sequence). The CDR3 totals 15 residues. This chain's CDR3 is CASSLSGGGNSPLHF. The CDR3 DNA reads TGTGCCAGCAGCTTATCAGGGGGCGGTAATTCACCCCTCCACTTT.

This chain connects TRBV6-5 to TRBJ1-1, with 8 bases aligning to TRBD1. The CDR3 consists of 15 residues. Germline V gene data show CDR1 as MNHEY and CDR2 as SVGAGI. With V trimmed by 2 bases and J by 1 base, 3 bases remained unmatched. The CDR3 DNA follows: TGTGCCAGCAGTTACGGGACAGGATGGAACACTGAAGCTTTCTTT. Translation gives CASSYGTGWNTEAFF.

This chain joins TRBV29-1 and TRBJ2-3, with TRBD2 matching 9 bases. This CDR3 contains 15 residues. The trim removed 6 bases at V and 0 bases at J, leaving 7 bases unmatched. Germline CDR1 SQVTM, CDR2 ANQGSEA. CDR3 in amino acids: CSVNGGTSSTDTQYF. The DNA of the CDR3 is TGCAGCGTGAACGGAGGGACTAGCAGCACAGATACGCAGTATTTT.

This clonotype was picked up a small number of times. The V and J genes are TRBV5-6 and TRBJ1-6; D gene uncertain. The germline V gene encodes CDR1 SGHDT and CDR2 YYEEEE. The CDR3 spans 16 residues. Trimming stripped 1 base from V and 4 bases from J, with 12 bases between. The CDR3: CASSLYEPSYNSPLHF. Written as DNA, the CDR3 is TGTGCCAGCAGCTTGTATGAGCCTTCATATAATTCACCCCTCCACTTT. The full variable domain, with the rest looked up from reference TRBV5-6 and TRBJ1-6, is DAGVTQSPTHLIKTRGQQVTLRCSPKSGHDTVSWYQQALGQGPQFIFQYYEEEERQRGNFPDRFSGHQFPNYSSELNVNALLLGDSALYLCASSLYEPSYNSPLHFGNGTRLTVT.

The J gene is TRBJ1-2, the V gene TRBV4-2; D is possibly TRBD1 (6 bases). CDR1 is LGHNA, CDR2 YNFKEQ, per germline. The CDR3 is 12 residues long. V was pared by 4 bases and J by 7 bases, with 10 bases between. The CDR3 here is CASSPGQSGYTF. The CDR3 DNA reads as TGTGCCAGCAGCCCCGGACAGTCTGGCTACACCTTC.

This rearrangement joins TRBV5-6 to TRBJ2-3; D gene unclear. V lost 0 bases to trimming and J lost 0 bases, with 14 bases between them. Per the germline V gene, CDR1 is SGHDT and CDR2 is YYEEEE. CDR3 size: 17 residues. Written as DNA, the CDR3 is TGTGCCAGCAGCTTGGTGCAAAACTTCCCCAGCACAGATACGCAGTATTTT. Translating it yields CASSLVQNFPSTDTQYF.

Of note for this clonotype: The CDR3 does not end in the conserved phenylalanine or tryptophan, so this is likely a read error. The genes are TRBV9 and TRBJ1-1; D is unresolved. The V and J ends lost 0 bases and 0 bases respectively, with 12 bases between them. This CDR3 contains 16 residues. Germline V CDR1 and CDR2: SGDLS, YYNGEE. CDR3 DNA: TGTGCCAGCAGCGTAGAGGCGGCTCTCATGAACACTGAAGCTTTCTCT. It translates to CASSVEAALMNTEAFS.

The rearrangement joins TRBV7-2 to TRBJ2-5; 9 bases align to TRBD2. The CDR3 totals 15 residues. Losses at the gene ends were 2 bases for V and 5 bases for J; bases not matched to a gene: 6. Per the germline V gene, CDR1 is SGHTA and CDR2 is FQGNSA. CDR3 region: CASSLNWLAGETQYF. The DNA for the CDR3 is TGTGCCAGCAGCTTAAATTGGCTAGCGGGGGAGACCCAGTACTTC.

This clonotype was counted a few times. This chain joins TRBV13 and TRBJ2-1, with TRBD1 identical over 7 bases. Per germline, CDR1 PRHDT and CDR2 FYEKMQ (reference sequence). The length of the CDR3 is 17 residues. V lost 5 bases, J lost 3 bases, and 13 bases stayed unmatched. CDR3 protein: CASSPGKLTGNYNEQFF. CDR3 coding DNA: TGTGCCAGCAGCCCCGGAAAGCTGACAGGGAACTACAATGAGCAGTTCTTC.

This clonotype has only a few counts. J is TRBJ2-5 and V is TRBV5-1; 11 bases are shared with TRBD1. The J segment lost 4 bases and the V segment lost 4 bases, leaving 9 bases of the junction unmatched. Germline V CDR1 and CDR2: SGHRS, YFSETQ. The CDR3 has 16 residues. The CDR3 DNA reads as TGCGCCAGCAGCGCGCGGACAGGGGGCGGGGGAGAGACCCAGTACTTC. This sequence encodes CASSARTGGGGETQYF.

In this sample, this clonotype turned up a few times. The chain links TRBV6-1 to TRBJ2-3, with D possibly matching TRBD1 (5 bases). CDR1 and CDR2 (germline): MNHNS, SASEGT. The V end lost 8 bases, the J end lost 9 bases, and 18 bases lay between the germline ends. The CDR3 contains 13 residues. The CDR3 spells CASLDPGRGTQYF. The CDR3 nucleotides read TGTGCCAGCCTAGACCCAGGGCGTGGAACGCAGTATTTT.

This clonotype has only a few counts. The chain couples TRBV5-1 to TRBJ2-7, with D possibly TRBD2 on 6 matching bases. The germline CDR1 and CDR2 sequences are SGHRS and YFSETQ. CDR3 length: 13 amino acids. V was pared by 0 bases and J by 6 bases, with 10 bases between. This CDR3 reads CASSLAAGPEQYF. CDR3 coding DNA: TGCGCCAGCAGCTTGGCGGCGGGACCCGAGCAGTACTTC.

This clonotype appeared many times. The rearrangement joins TRBV20-1 to TRBJ2-5, with D perhaps TRBD1 (6 bases). The germline V gene encodes CDR1 DFQATT and CDR2 SNEGSKA (reference sequence). CDR3 length: 13 residues. V was cut by 3 bases and J by 2 bases, with 10 bases left in between. CDR3 sequence reads: CSARGQGQETQYF. CDR3 in DNA: TGCAGTGCTAGGGGCCAGGGGCAAGAGACCCAGTACTTC.

This clonotype was seen ten or more times. This chain connects TRBV3-1 to TRBJ2-1, with D possibly being TRBD2 (6 bases). V was pared by 0 bases and J by 10 bases, with 19 bases between. Germline V lookup: CDR1 LGHDT, CDR2 YNNKEL (reference sequence). This CDR3 has 16 amino acids. The CDR3 DNA follows: TGTGCCAGCAGCCAAGACGGCGGGGTCAGGTCCCGAGAGCAGTTCTTC. It codes for CASSQDGGVRSREQFF.

There are many counts of this clonotype. The CDR3 nucleotides are TGCGCCAGCAGCAGCGGCGCAAGCTCCTACAATGAGCAGTTCTTC. Its translation is CASSSGASSYNEQFF. The chain couples TRBV5-1 to TRBJ2-1; TRBD2 might be the D (5 bases). Trimming pared 4 bases from V and 0 bases from J, leaving 11 bases between. This CDR3 has 15 residues. Germline V CDR1 and CDR2: SGHRS, YFSETQ.

V gene TRBV7-2 combines with J gene TRBJ2-2, with 9 bases lining up with TRBD1. From germline, CDR1 is SGHTA and CDR2 FQGNSA. Germline trimming cut 2 bases from V and 5 bases from J; bases unmatched to any gene: 3. There are 15 residues in the CDR3. CDR3 sequence (DNA): TGTGCCAGCAGCTTAAGACAGGGGGGAACCGGGGAGCTGTTTTTT. Translation gives CASSLRQGGTGELFF. The whole variable domain, remainder taken from reference TRBV7-2 and TRBJ2-2, is GAGVSQSPSNKVTEKGKDVELRCDPISGHTALYWYRQSLGQGLEFLIYFQGNSAPDKSGLPSDRFSAERTGGSVSTLTIQRTQQEDSAVYLCASSLRQGGTGELFFGEGSRLTVL.

This clonotype was detected ten times or more. V is TRBV2 and J is TRBJ2-1, with TRBD2 matching over 9 bases. CDR1 is SNHLY and CDR2 is FYNNEI in the germline V gene. The CDR3 has 18 residues. V shed 7 bases, J shed 5 bases, and the junction held 18 bases outside the gene matches. The CDR3 nucleotides are TGTGCCAGCACGGCGGGGCTAGCGGGAAGTGGGATTCACAATGAGCAGTTCTTC. Translating it yields CASTAGLAGSGIHNEQFF. The whole variable domain, remainder taken from reference TRBV2 and TRBJ2-1, is EPEVTQTPSHQVTQMGQEVILRCVPISNHLYFYWYRQILGQKVEFLVSFYNNEISEKSEIFDDQFSVERPDGSNFTLKIRSTKLEDSAMYFCASTAGLAGSGIHNEQFFGPGTRLTVL.

The chain joins TRBV28 to TRBJ2-2, with TRBD2 matching 11 bases. This CDR3 spans 16 amino acids. Germline CDR1 is MDHEN and CDR2 is SYDVKM. J was trimmed by 7 bases and V by 5 bases; bases with no gene match: 9. The CDR3 nucleotides are TGTGCCAGCAGTACTAGCGGGAGCAATCTCCACGGGGAGCTGTTTTTT. Its protein product is CASSTSGSNLHGELFF.

The rearrangement uses TRBV11-2 and TRBJ2-2, with 7 bases fitting TRBD1. CDR3 length: 16 amino acids. The germline V gene encodes CDR1 SGHAT and CDR2 FQNNGV. Losses at the gene ends were 5 bases for V and 4 bases for J; bases not matched to a gene: 10. CDR3 nucleotides: TGTGCCAGCAGCCAGGACAGGTTCCTCTTCACCGGGGAGCTGTTTTTT. This codes for CASSQDRFLFTGELFF.

This clonotype was counted a few times. CDR3 amino acids: CASSITLAHGTGELFF. CDR3 in DNA: TGTGCCAGTAGTATAACACTAGCCCACGGCACCGGGGAGCTGTTTTTT. The V gene is TRBV19, the J gene TRBJ2-2; perhaps TRBD2 as D (6 bases). The V and J ends lost 2 bases and 4 bases respectively, with 14 bases between them. Per germline, CDR1 LNHDA and CDR2 SQIVND (reference sequence). The CDR3 extends over 16 amino acids.

In this sample, this clonotype turned up many times. The chain combines TRBV5-1 with TRBJ2-7; D not certain. CDR3 length equals 12 residues. Trimming took off 0 bases at V and 6 bases at J, with 7 bases between the two ends. Germline V gene data show CDR1 as SGHRS and CDR2 as YFSETQ. The chain's CDR3 is CASSLGYSEQYF. The CDR3 region has the DNA TGCGCCAGCAGCTTGGGGTATTCCGAGCAGTACTTC.

This clonotype was seen ten or more times. J is TRBJ1-2 and V is TRBV5-6, with 7 bases matching TRBD1. Germline lookup yields CDR1 SGHDT and CDR2 YYEEEE. The CDR3 totals 15 residues. The V gene end was trimmed by 5 bases and the J gene end by 8 bases; junction bases not matched to a gene: 15. Here the CDR3 DNA reads TGTGCCAGCAGTCGATCTACAGGGGACACTTACGGCTACACCTTC. Translated: CASSRSTGDTYGYTF.

This chain links TRBV2 with TRBJ2-1; 7 nucleotides line up with TRBD1. V dropped 6 bases and J dropped 6; count of bases not matched to a gene: 26. From germline, CDR1 is SNHLY and CDR2 FYNNEI. The CDR3 sequence is 20 residues long. For the CDR3, the DNA is TGTGCCAGCAGGGCCCTGACAGGGTATCCGGCACCGTATAGTTTCAATGAGCAGTTCTTC. Encoded protein: CASRALTGYPAPYSFNEQFF.

This chain uses TRBV20-1 with TRBJ2-1; D may be TRBD1 or TRBD2 (5 bases each). The germline CDR1 and CDR2 sequences are DFQATT and SNEGSKA (reference sequence). The CDR3 consists of 15 residues. V lost 4 bases to trimming and J lost 3 bases, with 16 bases between them. CDR3 amino acids: CSATPLGEHYNEQFF. CDR3 DNA sequence: TGCAGTGCTACGCCGTTGGGGGAACACTACAATGAGCAGTTCTTC.

Regarding this clonotype: This may arise from a read error, as a much more abundant clone is one base away. The rearrangement links TRBV7-2 to TRBJ2-3; perhaps TRBD2 as D (6 bases). The CDR3 spans 16 residues. V lost 5 bases, J lost 1 base, and 16 bases lay in between. Germline V gene data show CDR1 as SGHTA and CDR2 as FQGNSA. The CDR3 region has the DNA TGTGCCAGCAGCCCCAGGCTAGCGCGGGGCACAGATACGCAGTATTTT. Encoded protein: CASSPRLARGTDTQYF. The whole variable domain, remainder taken from reference TRBV7-2 and TRBJ2-3, is GAGVSQSPSNKVTEKGKDVELRCDPISGHTALYWYRQSLGQGLEFLIYFQGNSAPDKSGLPSDRFSAERTGGSVSTLTIQRTQQEDSAVYLCASSPRLARGTDTQYFGPGTRLTVL.

This clonotype was detected only a few times. The gene calls are TRBV19 and TRBJ2-3; no reliable D call. This CDR3 is 14 amino acids long. The ends were cut back, 5 bases at V and 0 bases at J, with 9 bases in the middle. Germline values: CDR1 LNHDA, CDR2 SQIVND (reference sequence). DNA of the CDR3: TGTGCCAGTAGTGAGTCGGGTAGCACAGATACGCAGTATTTT. It translates to CASSESGSTDTQYF.

This chain connects TRBV28 to TRBJ2-7, with 8 nucleotides matching TRBD2. Germline values: CDR1 MDHEN, CDR2 SYDVKM. The junction had 7 bases not matched to a gene; V was cut back by 6 bases and J by 12 bases. The CDR3 sequence is 11 residues long. CDR3 sequence (DNA): TGTGCCAGCAGCTCGGGGGGGCTGGGGTACTTC. Protein product: CASSSGGLGYF.

This clonotype has at least ten counts. This chain links TRBV6-2 or TRBV6-3 with TRBJ1-6, with 9 positions matching TRBD1. The V and J ends lost 8 bases and 5 bases, in that order; junction bases with no gene match: 4. This CDR3 spans 14 amino acids. Germline-derived CDR1 and CDR2 are MNHEY and SVGEGT. The CDR3 DNA is TGTGCCAGCCGATGGACAGGGGATAATTCACCCCTCCACTTT. It codes for CASRWTGDNSPLHF.